The 21 T cell receptor beta chains below all came from one sample that was sequenced in a study of beta chain features in type 1 diabetes. Findings and caveats of the study: All four CD4+ subsets from Type 1 diabetes patients carried moderately but significantly shorter TCRB CDR3s.

What was sequenced were expressed TCRB transcripts, since all of the isolated RNA had been reverse transcribed. The protocol was immunoSEQ multiplex PCR, while the TCRdb copy is restricted to in-frame clones and leaves out a portion. The sample records 250,000 to 350,000 clones, around an eighth being singletons. For these TCRs, the target antigens are not known. Sequencing input: naive CD4+ T cells from blood. The receptors stem from a man between 25 and 39 years old with type 1 diabetes.

This clone was seen a handful of times. V is TRBV9 and J is TRBJ2-1, with 8 positions matching TRBD2. The CDR3 covers 15 residues. The J segment lost 7 bases and the V segment lost 0 bases, leaving 6 bases of the junction unmatched. Germline lookup yields CDR1 SGDLS and CDR2 YYNGEE. Here the CDR3 DNA reads TGTGCCAGCAGCGTAGACGGGAGGGCCTCAAATGAGCAGTTCTTC. This encodes CASSVDGRASNEQFF.

This sequence joins TRBV29-1 and TRBJ2-1; 7 bases agree with TRBD2. This CDR3 has 13 amino acids. Germline values: CDR1 SQVTM, CDR2 ANQGSEA. The V gene end was trimmed by 8 bases and the J gene end by 0 bases; junction bases not matched to a gene: 4. The CDR3 region has the DNA TGCAGCTCAAGCGGGAACTCCTACAATGAGCAGTTCTTC. This translates into CSSSGNSYNEQFF.

This clone was detected only a few times. The CDR3 coding sequence is TGTGCCAGCAGTGAAGGGTACAGCTTTAATGAAAAACTGTTTTTT. Its protein is CASSEGYSFNEKLFF. This chain uses TRBV25-1 with TRBJ1-4; the D is unclear. There are 15 residues in the CDR3. Trimming left V 2 bases short and J 4 bases short, with 11 bases between. Looked up from germline, CDR1 is MGHDK and CDR2 is SYGVNS.

The gene calls are TRBV28 and TRBJ2-3; 7 nucleotides align to TRBD1. CDR1 and CDR2 from the germline V gene are MDHEN and SYDVKM. The CDR3 spans 14 residues. After removal of 4 bases from V and 0 bases from J, the junction contained 1 base not matched to a gene. This CDR3 is CASSSDRSTDTQYF. The CDR3, as DNA: TGTGCCAGCAGTTCGGACAGGAGCACAGATACGCAGTATTTT. Filled out from reference TRBV28 and TRBJ2-3, the complete variable domain reads DVKVTQSSRYLVKRTGEKVFLECVQDMDHENMFWYRQDPGLGLRLIYFSYDVKMKEKGDIPEGYSVSREKKERFSLILESASTNQTSMYLCASSSDRSTDTQYFGPGTRLTVL.

This clone turned up a few times. The genes are TRBV11-2 and TRBJ2-7; unclear D gene. The CDR3 sequence is 14 residues long. With 1 base removed from V and 0 bases from J, the gap between germline ends came to 7 bases. CDR1 is SGHAT, CDR2 FQNNGV, per germline. The chain's CDR3 is CASSLGLYSYEQYF. CDR3 DNA: TGTGCCAGCAGCTTAGGGCTTTACTCCTACGAGCAGTACTTC.

This chain joins TRBV2 and TRBJ2-2; TRBD1 aligns across 7 bases. CDR1 and CDR2 (germline): SNHLY, FYNNEI. The CDR3 contains 14 residues. V lost 10 bases to trimming and J lost 3 bases; unmatched junction nucleotides: 8. CDR3 DNA sequence: TGTGCCACCAACCGACAGGGCTACACCGGGGAGCTGTTTTTT. This gives the protein CATNRQGYTGELFF.

This clone was recorded a few times. The rearrangement uses TRBV4-2 and TRBJ2-1; a weak D match, TRBD2 (5 bases). Germline loops: CDR1 LGHNA, CDR2 YNFKEQ. Trimming took off 8 bases at V and 0 bases at J, with 5 bases between the two ends. The CDR3 spans 12 residues. CDR3 nucleotide sequence: TGTGCCAGCGGGAGCTCCTACAATGAGCAGTTCTTC. Translated, it gives CASGSSYNEQFF.

This clone has just a few counts. The chain is built from TRBV19 and TRBJ1-4; D might be TRBD1 (6 bases). Germline CDR1 reads LNHDA; CDR2 reads SQIVND (reference sequence). The CDR3 covers 15 residues. V was clipped by 6 bases and J by 7 bases, with 18 bases between them. CDR3 protein: CASSPPGEPREKLFF. CDR3 nucleotide sequence: TGTGCCAGTAGCCCTCCAGGGGAACCGCGTGAAAAACTGTTTTTT.

In this sample, this clone turned up a few times. V and J are TRBV28 and TRBJ2-1; 8 nucleotides agree with TRBD2. CDR1 and CDR2 (germline): MDHEN, SYDVKM. The CDR3 is 15 residues long. V dropped 5 bases and J dropped 5; count of bases not matched to a gene: 8. CDR3: CASSAPSGPNNEQFF. For the CDR3, the DNA is TGTGCCAGCAGTGCTCCTAGCGGGCCTAACAATGAGCAGTTCTTC.

The rearrangement joins TRBV6-6 to TRBJ1-4, with 11 nucleotides matching TRBD1. The CDR3 is made up of 14 amino acids. V lost 6 bases and J lost 8; bases outside the gene matches: 5. Germline V gene lookup returns CDR1 MNHNY and CDR2 SVGAGI (reference sequence). CDR3 protein: CASRDRDRGEKLFF. CDR3 coding DNA: TGTGCCAGCAGAGACCGGGACAGGGGGGAAAAACTGTTTTTT.

This clone was recorded a few times. The genes are TRBV6-5 and TRBJ2-5; 7 bases fit TRBD2. There are 14 residues in the CDR3. The germline V gene encodes CDR1 MNHEY and CDR2 SVGAGI. V lost 6 bases and J lost 0; bases outside the gene matches: 4. CDR3 in DNA: TGTGCCAGCAGCCACGGGGGGTACCAAGAGACCCAGTACTTC. Residues: CASSHGGYQETQYF.

Concerning this clone itself: In the same sample, other DNA sequences code for this CDR3. V is TRBV10-3 and J is TRBJ2-7, with 14 bases lining up with TRBD2. CDR1 is ENHRY, CDR2 SYGVKD, per germline. CDR3 length: 14 residues. V trimming: 6 bases; J trimming: 4 bases; junction bases outside the gene matches: 2. In DNA, the CDR3 is TGTGCCATCAGCGGGACTAGCGGGAGTTACGAGCAGTACTTC. Its translation is CAISGTSGSYEQYF.

This clone showed up just a few times. This chain uses TRBV9 with TRBJ1-5, with 9 nucleotides matching TRBD1. Per the germline V gene, CDR1 is SGDLS and CDR2 is YYNGEE. J was trimmed by 6 bases and V by 3 bases; bases with no gene match: 7. This CDR3 has 15 residues. The CDR3 DNA reads as TGTGCCAGCAGCGCGGGACAGGGATTGATTCAGCCCCAGCATTTT. Its protein is CASSAGQGLIQPQHF. The full variable domain, its missing parts supplied by reference TRBV9 and TRBJ1-5, is DSGVTQTPKHLITATGQRVTLRCSPRSGDLSVYWYQQSLDQGLQFLIQYYNGEERAKGNILERFSAQQFPDLHSELNLSSLELGDSALYFCASSAGQGLIQPQHFGDGTRLSIL.

This clone came up a few times. The rearrangement uses TRBV2 and TRBJ1-1, with 9 positions matching TRBD1. The CDR3 runs to 15 residues. Trimming cost V 7 bases and J 5 bases; bases outside gene matches: 11. The germline V gene encodes CDR1 SNHLY and CDR2 FYNNEI. DNA of the CDR3: TGTGCCAGCACACACAGGGGGCTGAGAGGAACTGAAGCTTTCTTT. Its protein product is CASTHRGLRGTEAFF.

This clone was observed a handful of times. The rearrangement uses TRBV28 and TRBJ2-1; 10 bases are a match to TRBD1. The length of the CDR3 is 14 residues. CDR1 is MDHEN, CDR2 SYDVKM, per germline. With V trimmed by 7 bases and J by 12 bases, 12 bases remained unmatched. CDR3 bases: TGTGCCAGCACCCCGGGACAGGGGACCGTTGGGCAGTTCTTC. It is translated as CASTPGQGTVGQFF.

The sample holds a few counts of this clone. The chain recombines TRBV28 with TRBJ1-1; D gene ambiguous. Per the germline V gene, CDR1 is MDHEN and CDR2 is SYDVKM. The CDR3 covers 12 residues. Trimming stripped 2 bases from V and 8 bases from J, with 9 bases between. The CDR3 region has the DNA TGTGCCAGCAGTTTAGAATGGCAGGAAGCTTTCTTT. It is translated as CASSLEWQEAFF.

This clone was counted between two and nine times. V is TRBV4-2 and J is TRBJ2-3; 9 nucleotides line up with TRBD2. The ends lost 4 bases at V and 4 bases at J; junction bases unmatched: 6. The V gene's germline CDR1 is LGHNA and CDR2 YNFKEQ. This CDR3 contains 15 residues. CDR3 coding DNA: TGTGCCAGCAGCCGTAGCGGGAGTATCGCAGATACGCAGTATTTT. This translates into CASSRSGSIADTQYF.

In its sample, this clone was seen a few times. This chain joins TRBV19 and TRBJ1-5; 9 nucleotides agree with TRBD1. Looked up from germline, CDR1 is LNHDA and CDR2 is SQIVND (reference sequence). V trimming: 3 bases; J trimming: 7 bases; junction bases outside the gene matches: 7. This CDR3 comprises 15 residues. CDR3 protein: CASSIVGTGPQPQHF. CDR3 DNA: TGTGCCAGTAGTATTGTCGGGACAGGGCCCCAGCCCCAGCATTTT.

The sample holds a few counts of this clone. This chain links TRBV20-1 with TRBJ1-3; no clear D gene. Between the trimmed V and J ends, which lost 2 bases and 6 bases, there was a span of 5 bases. The CDR3 is made up of 11 amino acids. CDR1 is DFQATT, CDR2 SNEGSKA, per germline (reference sequence). For the CDR3, the DNA is TGCAGTGCTAGACAGGCAAACACCATATATTTT. This codes for CSARQANTIYF.

This clone was picked up a small number of times. The chain carries TRBV19 and TRBJ2-1; the D is unclear. V lost 3 bases and J lost 5, with 14 bases in between. The length of the CDR3 is 15 residues. From germline, CDR1 is LNHDA and CDR2 SQIVND (reference sequence). In DNA form, the CDR3 reads TGTGCCAGTAGTATGCCAGCGTCTTTCAACAATGAGCAGTTCTTC. It encodes CASSMPASFNNEQFF. The whole variable domain, filled in from reference TRBV19 and TRBJ2-1, reads DGGITQSPKYLFRKEGQNVTLSCEQNLNHDAMYWYRQDPGQGLRLIYYSQIVNDFQKGDIAEGYSVSREKKESFPLTVTSAQKNPTAFYLCASSMPASFNNEQFFGPGTRLTVL.

This clone has only a few counts. V and J are TRBV7-2 and TRBJ2-5, with D possibly matching TRBD2 (6 bases). The CDR3 has 14 amino acids. V lost 1 base, J lost 7 bases, and 13 bases lay in between. Per the germline V gene, CDR1 is SGHTA and CDR2 is FQGNSA. The CDR3 nucleotides are TGTGCCAGCAGCTTAGGTAGCGGAGGGAGGACCCAGTACTTC. Its protein product is CASSLGSGGRTQYF.